This T cell receptor beta chain was captured in a study of CD8 T cells in Susac syndrome. Blood CD8+ and CD4+ T cells underwent high-throughput TCR beta sequencing. Negative isolation yielded CD8+ and CD4+ T cells; FACS enriched TEMRA cells. It was with random hexamers that about 0.45 to 1 ug RNA was reverse transcribed. TCR beta CDR3 was amplified by immunoSEQ multiplex PCR. This amplification extended across 54 Vbeta and 13 Jbeta segments. MiXCR, run by TCRdb on the immunoSEQ multiplex PCR reads, gives a single entry per CDR3 protein. The sample has some 400,000 distinct CDR3 sequences; 75% to 90% are singletons. Looked up from germline, CDR1 is SGHAT and CDR2 is FQNNGV. The trim removed 5 bases at V and 3 bases at J, leaving 10 bases unmatched. The CDR3 contains 15 residues.

This chain joins TRBV11-2 and TRBJ2-7, with TRBD2 identical over 7 bases. The sequenced sample consisted of CD8+ T cells from PBMCs. The source is a human donor with multiple sclerosis. The CDR3 region is CASSPWASGDYEQYF. CDR3 bases: TGTGCCAGCAGCCCCTGGGCTAGCGGCGACTACGAGCAGTACTTC.